This T cell receptor (beta chain) was obtained from a study of T cells in Graves' hyperthyroidism and ophthalmopathy. This CDR3 is built from 15 residues. Trimming stripped 3 bases from V and 1 base from J, with 15 bases between. Per germline, CDR1 DFQATT and CDR2 SNEGSKA (reference sequence). Ten or more counts support this clonotype. The study left out patients who had uncontrolled infection, other autoimmune disease, pregnancy or lactation. A sample of blood taken at first hyperthyroidism diagnosis preceded any ophthalmopathy symptoms. The TCR beta CDR3 regions underwent amplification using RNA transcripts as the source. HTBI primers were employed in a first-round RT-PCR of the TCR CDR3. One entry per CDR3 protein results from TCRdb running MiXCR on the multiplex PCR reads. The sample holds around 240,000 distinct CDR3 sequences, about 14% seen once.

Specimen: blood. The receptor was isolated from a woman between 35 and 50 years old with Graves' hyperthyroidism that later progressed to Graves' ophthalmopathy. This chain connects TRBV20-1 to TRBJ1-1; no firm D call. CDR3 DNA: TGCAGTGCTAGGGGGTTAAGAGCCGCGAACACTGAAGCTTTCTTT. Its translation is CSARGLRAANTEAFF.